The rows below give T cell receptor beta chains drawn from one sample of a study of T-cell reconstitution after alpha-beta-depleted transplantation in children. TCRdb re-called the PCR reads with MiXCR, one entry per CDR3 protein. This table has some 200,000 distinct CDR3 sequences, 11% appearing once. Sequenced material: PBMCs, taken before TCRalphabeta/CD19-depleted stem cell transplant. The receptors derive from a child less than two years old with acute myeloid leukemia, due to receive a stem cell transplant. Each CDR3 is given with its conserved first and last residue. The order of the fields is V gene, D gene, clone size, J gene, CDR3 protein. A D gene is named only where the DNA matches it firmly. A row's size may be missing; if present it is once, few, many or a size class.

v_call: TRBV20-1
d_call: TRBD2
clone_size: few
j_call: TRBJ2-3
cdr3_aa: CSTSGRTDTQYF

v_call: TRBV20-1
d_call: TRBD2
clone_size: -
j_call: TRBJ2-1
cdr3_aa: CSARDRISGGMNEQFF

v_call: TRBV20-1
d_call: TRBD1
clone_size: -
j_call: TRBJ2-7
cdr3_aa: CSAADRGPYEQYF

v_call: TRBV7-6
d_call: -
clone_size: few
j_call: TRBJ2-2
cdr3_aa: CASSLAAIGNTGELFF

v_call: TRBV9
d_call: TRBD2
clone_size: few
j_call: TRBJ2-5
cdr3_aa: CASSRRGSGRGSQETQYF

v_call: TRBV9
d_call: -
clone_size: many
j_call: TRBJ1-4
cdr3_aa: CASSSDEKLFF

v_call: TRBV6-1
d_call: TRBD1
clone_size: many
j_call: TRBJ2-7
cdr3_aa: CASSMGQTTGGEQYF

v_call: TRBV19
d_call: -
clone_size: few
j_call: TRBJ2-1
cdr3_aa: CASKTPYGAGFSEQFF

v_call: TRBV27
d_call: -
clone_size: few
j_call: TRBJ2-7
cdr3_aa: CASSLLGNTYEQYF

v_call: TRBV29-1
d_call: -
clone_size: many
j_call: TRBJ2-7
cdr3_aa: CSVEGGFPSYEQYF

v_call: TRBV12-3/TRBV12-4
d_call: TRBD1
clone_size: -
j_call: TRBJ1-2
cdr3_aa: CASRPTGRGPANYGYTF

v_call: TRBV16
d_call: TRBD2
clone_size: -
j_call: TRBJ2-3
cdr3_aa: CASGSRREGSDTQYF

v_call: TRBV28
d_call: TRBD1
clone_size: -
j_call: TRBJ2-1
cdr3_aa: CASRRQGDNEQFF